This record looks at one T cell receptor beta chain sequence and its context. The V gene's germline CDR1 is MDHEN and CDR2 SYDVKM. Trimming removed 2 bases at V and 6 bases at J, with 5 bases between. The CDR3 has 12 amino acids. These data come from a study of T cells in localized non-small cell lung cancer. Clones were sequenced by immunoSEQ multiplex PCR, and TCRdb holds only the in-frame ones, with some missing. This sample has 35,000 to 40,000 clones; approximately 88% occur once, and the top ten carry less than 3.5%. Specimen: peripheral blood, collected before any cancer treatment. This receptor was identified in a woman aged 40 to 75 with stage I lung adenocarcinoma. The V gene is TRBV28, the J gene TRBJ1-5; D not resolved. DNA of the CDR3: TGTGCCAGCAGTTTAATGCGTCAGCCCCAGCATTTT. Translating it yields CASSLMRQPQHF.